The source of this T cell receptor (beta chain) is a study of blood T cell repertoires in COVID-19 (TCRdb year 2020). For context, the study as a whole: Samples from collaborators originated in the United States, Italy and Spain and spanned both the acute and convalescent phases of COVID-19. The prospective study material was composed of cDNA or gDNA derived from T cells, B-cell-depleted T cells, or PBMCs. Deeply sampled blood TCRbeta repertoires from subjects exposed to, actively infected with, or recovered from COVID-19 were included in the dataset. The repertoires were released in a freely available public database meant as a resource for research on the immune response to SARS-CoV-2. Samples were obtained from the ongoing ImmuneRACE study (first 160 participants) and from 1,254 subjects provided by 6 global collaborators. Sample metadata almost always included a de-identified subject ID, COVID-19 status, age in years and sex. Where available, HLA class I and class II types were obtained from metadata supplied by the sample provider rather than from assay-based typing. The investigation overall reported the following: The quantity of clinical and demographic metadata differed by source and by participant and was supplied without curation.

One collaborating source in Seattle enrolled patients while the patients were actively infected and followed the patients over time throughout the course of disease. Whole blood was collected in K2EDTA tubes by collaborating institutions according to the institutions' own protocols. Collaborator samples were shipped for TCRbeta analysis as frozen whole blood, isolated PBMCs, or DNA extracted from either sample type. A note on this clone: Its antigen remains unidentified. It has no much larger one-base neighbor in the sample; base qualities were not kept.

TCRbeta CDR3 regions were amplified from genomic DNA using the immunoSEQ Assay, a bias-controlled multiplex PCR. On the authors' methods: The number of nucleated cells in each sample was estimated from the amplification of reference gene primers within the assay. To quantify the absolute abundance of each unique TCRbeta CDR3 rearrangement, sequence reads were collapsed and filtered. For each sample, productive Simpson clonality was calculated by taking the square root of Simpson's diversity index across productive rearrangements. As stored in TCRdb, this immuneACCESS dataset retains in-frame rearrangements with V and J assigned. A fraction of the clones does not appear; measured against another copy, unresolved V genes explain less than half of the discrepancy, and the remainder lacks a known reason. V and J calls and clone size are copied from that table; D and trimming were computed from the DNA. This sample holds 95,000 to 100,000 clones; 70% to 90% were observed only once. The ten top clones hold about 4% of the sample.

A distance of 16 bases separates the germline ends of V and J, which lose 7 bases and 6 bases respectively. The cysteine opens and the phenylalanine closes a CDR3 of 14 amino acids. The DNA shown is the 42-base CDR3, in frame from base 1. Looking up the germline V gene yields CDR1 SNHLY and CDR2 FYNNEI. The receptor comes from a human donor with COVID-19, enrolled during active disease. The donor label of this sample is uncertain. The sequenced material came from peripheral blood. This chain joins TRBV2 to TRBJ2-1; the best D guess is TRBD1, with 6 bases matching. Here the CDR3 is given as CASTVSGEGNEQFF. The DNA sequence is given as TGTGCCAGCACGGTGTCAGGGGAAGGCAATGAGCAGTTCTTC.